This T cell receptor (beta chain) was captured by sequencing in a study of OX40 agonist ivuxolimab in advanced cancers. Trimming removed 5 bases from V and 0 bases from J, with 22 bases in between. Germline-derived CDR1 and CDR2 are LNHDA and SQIVND (reference sequence). The CDR3 is made up of 18 amino acids. The table lists this clone with a count of one. Produced via immunoSEQ multiplex PCR; TCRdb's table is partial and in-frame only. The data show tens of thousands of clones, with 85% to 90% seen just once and 4.5% to 5.5% held by the top ten. Material: CD4+ or CD8+ T cells sorted from blood, obtained in a trial of the OX40 agonist ivuxolimab. This TCR derives from an adult with an advanced solid tumor such as melanoma, head and neck, liver or kidney cancer. This chain connects TRBV19 to TRBJ1-2, with D perhaps TRBD1 (5 bases). CDR3 DNA sequence: TGTGCCAGTAGTCCTGCTGGGCAGGGTTTCTACGCTAACTATGGCTACACCTTC. It codes for CASSPAGQGFYANYGYTF.